The entry below describes one T cell receptor beta chain. These data are taken from a study of T cell responses to AZD1222 COVID-19 vaccine. The CDR3 loop spans 14 amino acids. Trimming took 0 bases from V and 2 from J, leaving 9 bases between them. Germline V gene data show CDR1 as SGDLS and CDR2 as YYNGEE. Method: immunoSEQ multiplex PCR; TCRdb's copy keeps in-frame clones and lacks some. Among some 100,000 clones listed, 88% were seen once. V is TRBV9 and J is TRBJ2-7, with a possible D match to TRBD2 (6 bases). The sequenced sample was peripheral blood, obtained on day 0 of AZD1222 vaccination. The sequence derives from an adult in good health. The CDR3 loop is CASSVVPGAYEQYF. In nucleotides, the CDR3 is TGTGCCAGCAGCGTAGTTCCGGGAGCCTACGAGCAGTACTTC.